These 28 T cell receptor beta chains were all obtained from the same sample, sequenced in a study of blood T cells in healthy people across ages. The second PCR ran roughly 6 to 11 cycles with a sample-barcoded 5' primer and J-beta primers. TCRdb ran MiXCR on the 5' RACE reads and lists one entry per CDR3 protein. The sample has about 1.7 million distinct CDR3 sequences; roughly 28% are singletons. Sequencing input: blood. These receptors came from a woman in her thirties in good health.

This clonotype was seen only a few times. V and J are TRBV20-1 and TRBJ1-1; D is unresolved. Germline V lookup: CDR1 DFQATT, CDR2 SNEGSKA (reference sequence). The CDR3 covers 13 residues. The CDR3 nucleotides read TGCAGCACACTAAGACACGCGGTTGAGGAAGCTTTCTTT. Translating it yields CSTLRHAVEEAFF.

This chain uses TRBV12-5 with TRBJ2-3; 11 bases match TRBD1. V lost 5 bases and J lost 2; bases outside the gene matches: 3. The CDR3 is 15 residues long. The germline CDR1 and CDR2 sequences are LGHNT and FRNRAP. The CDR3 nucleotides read TGTGCTAGTGGTACGGACAGGGGGCCCACAGATACGCAGTATTTT. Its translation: CASGTDRGPTDTQYF.

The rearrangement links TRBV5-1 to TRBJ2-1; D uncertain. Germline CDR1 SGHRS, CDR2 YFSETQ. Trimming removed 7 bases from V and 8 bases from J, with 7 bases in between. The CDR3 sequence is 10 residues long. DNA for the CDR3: TGCGCCAGCGTAGCACATGAGCAGTTCTTC. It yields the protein CASVAHEQFF.

The CDR3 DNA reads TGCAGTGCTTTTCGACCCGGGACAGAGAAAAACATTCAGTACTTC. The encoded protein is CSAFRPGTEKNIQYF. V and J are TRBV20-1 and TRBJ2-4, with 7 bases identical to TRBD1. V trimming: 5 bases; J trimming: 4 bases; junction bases outside the gene matches: 11. Looked up from germline, CDR1 is DFQATT and CDR2 is SNEGSKA (reference sequence). This CDR3 is 15 amino acids long.

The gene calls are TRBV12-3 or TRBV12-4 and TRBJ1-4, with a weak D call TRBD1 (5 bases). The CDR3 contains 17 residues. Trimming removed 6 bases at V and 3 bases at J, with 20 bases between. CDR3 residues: CASSPGAEVGANEKLFF. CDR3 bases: TGTGCCAGCAGCCCTGGGGCAGAGGTGGGAGCTAATGAAAAACTGTTTTTT.

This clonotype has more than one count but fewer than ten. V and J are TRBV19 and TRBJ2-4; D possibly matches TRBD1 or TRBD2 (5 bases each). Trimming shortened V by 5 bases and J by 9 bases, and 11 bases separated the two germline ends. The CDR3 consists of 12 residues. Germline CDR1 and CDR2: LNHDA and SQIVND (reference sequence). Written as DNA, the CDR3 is TGTGCCAGTAGTCCCTCAGGGACCATTCAGTACTTC. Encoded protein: CASSPSGTIQYF.

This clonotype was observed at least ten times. CDR3 coding DNA: TGTGCCAGCAGCTTATCCCGGGGCGATGAGCAGTTCTTC. It yields the protein CASSLSRGDEQFF. The chain has TRBV7-2 and TRBJ2-1; the D gene could be TRBD1 or TRBD2 (5 bases each). The CDR3 extends over 13 amino acids. Germline CDR1 and CDR2: SGHTA and FQGNSA. Trimming took off 2 bases at V and 8 bases at J, with 10 bases between the two ends.

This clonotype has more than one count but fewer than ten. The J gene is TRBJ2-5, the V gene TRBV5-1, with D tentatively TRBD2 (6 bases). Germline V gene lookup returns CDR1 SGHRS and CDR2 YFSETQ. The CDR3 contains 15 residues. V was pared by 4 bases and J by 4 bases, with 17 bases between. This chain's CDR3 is CASSRDLGRRETQYF. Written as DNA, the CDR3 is TGCGCCAGCAGCCGAGATCTAGGGAGGCGAGAGACCCAGTACTTC.

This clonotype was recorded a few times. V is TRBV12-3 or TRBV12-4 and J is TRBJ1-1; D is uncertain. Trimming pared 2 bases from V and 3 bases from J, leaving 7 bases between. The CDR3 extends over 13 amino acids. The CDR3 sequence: CASSLKSYTEAFF. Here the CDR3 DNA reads TGTGCCAGCAGTTTAAAGAGCTACACTGAAGCTTTCTTT.

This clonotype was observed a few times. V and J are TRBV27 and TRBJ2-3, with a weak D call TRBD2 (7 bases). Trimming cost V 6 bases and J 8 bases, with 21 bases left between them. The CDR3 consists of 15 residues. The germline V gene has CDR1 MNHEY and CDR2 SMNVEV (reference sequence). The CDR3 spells CASRGGAETEGTQYF. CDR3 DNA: TGTGCCAGCAGGGGGGGGGCGGAAACGGAGGGTACGCAGTATTTT.

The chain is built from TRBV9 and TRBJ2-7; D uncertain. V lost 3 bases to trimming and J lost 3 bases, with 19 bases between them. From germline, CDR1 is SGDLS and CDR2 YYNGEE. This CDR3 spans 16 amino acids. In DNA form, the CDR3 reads TGTGCCAGCAGCGCCCCGTTTTACCAGTTTCGCTACGAGCAGTACTTC. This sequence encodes CASSAPFYQFRYEQYF. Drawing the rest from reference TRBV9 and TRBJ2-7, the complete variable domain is DSGVTQTPKHLITATGQRVTLRCSPRSGDLSVYWYQQSLDQGLQFLIQYYNGEERAKGNILERFSAQQFPDLHSELNLSSLELGDSALYFCASSAPFYQFRYEQYFGPGTRLTVT.

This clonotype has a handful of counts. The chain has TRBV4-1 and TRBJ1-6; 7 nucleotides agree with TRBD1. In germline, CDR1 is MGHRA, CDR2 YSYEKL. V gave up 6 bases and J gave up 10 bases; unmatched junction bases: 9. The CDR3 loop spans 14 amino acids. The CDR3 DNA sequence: TGCGCCAGCAGTAGACAGGGAGTGGAATCACCCCTCCACTTT. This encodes CASSRQGVESPLHF.

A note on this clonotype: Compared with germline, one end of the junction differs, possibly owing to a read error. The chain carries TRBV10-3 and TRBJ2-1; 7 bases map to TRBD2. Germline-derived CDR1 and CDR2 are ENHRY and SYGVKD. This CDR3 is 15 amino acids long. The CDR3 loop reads CAVSGGDYSYNEQFF. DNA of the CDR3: TGTGCCGTCAGTGGGGGGGATTACTCCTACAATGAGCAGTTCTTC.

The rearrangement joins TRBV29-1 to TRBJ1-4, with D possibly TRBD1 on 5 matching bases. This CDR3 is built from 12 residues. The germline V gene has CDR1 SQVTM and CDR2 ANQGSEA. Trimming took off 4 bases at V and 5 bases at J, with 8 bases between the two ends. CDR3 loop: CSVVQGNEKLFF. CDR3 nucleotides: TGCAGCGTTGTGCAGGGAAATGAAAAACTGTTTTTT. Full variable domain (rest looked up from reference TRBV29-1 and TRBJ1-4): SAVISQKPSRDICQRGTSLTIQCQVDSQVTMMFWYRQQPGQSLTLIATANQGSEATYESGFVIDKFPISRPNLTFSTLTVSNMSPEDSSIYLCSVVQGNEKLFFGSGTQLSVL.

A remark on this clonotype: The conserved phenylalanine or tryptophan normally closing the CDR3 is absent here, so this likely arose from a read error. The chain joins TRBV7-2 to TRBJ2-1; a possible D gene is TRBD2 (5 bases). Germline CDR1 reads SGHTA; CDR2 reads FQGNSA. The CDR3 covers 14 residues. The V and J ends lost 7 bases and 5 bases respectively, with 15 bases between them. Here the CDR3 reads CASKGAPNHNEQFL. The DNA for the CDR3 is TGTGCCAGCAAGGGAGCGCCGAACCACAATGAGCAGTTCTTA.

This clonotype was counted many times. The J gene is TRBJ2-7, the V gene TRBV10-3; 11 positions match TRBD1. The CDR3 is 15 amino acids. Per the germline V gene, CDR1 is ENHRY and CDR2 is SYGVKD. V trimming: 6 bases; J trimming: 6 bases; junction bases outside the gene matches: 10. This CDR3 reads CAIRAGTGGFLEQYF. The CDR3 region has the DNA TGTGCCATCAGGGCCGGGACAGGGGGGTTCCTCGAGCAGTACTTC.

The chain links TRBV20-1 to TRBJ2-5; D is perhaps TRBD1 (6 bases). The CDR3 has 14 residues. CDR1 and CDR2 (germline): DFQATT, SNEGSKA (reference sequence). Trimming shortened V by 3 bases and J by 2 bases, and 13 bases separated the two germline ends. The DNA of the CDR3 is TGCAGTGCTAGGGACAGTGTTACTCAAGAGACCCAGTACTTC. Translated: CSARDSVTQETQYF.

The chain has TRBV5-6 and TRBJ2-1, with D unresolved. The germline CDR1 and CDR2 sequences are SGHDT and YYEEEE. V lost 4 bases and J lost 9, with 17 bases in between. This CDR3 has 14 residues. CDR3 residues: CASSPGPTSGEQFF. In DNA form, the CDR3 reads TGTGCCAGCAGCCCCGGACCTACCTCGGGTGAGCAGTTCTTC. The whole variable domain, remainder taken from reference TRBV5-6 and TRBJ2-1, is DAGVTQSPTHLIKTRGQQVTLRCSPKSGHDTVSWYQQALGQGPQFIFQYYEEEERQRGNFPDRFSGHQFPNYSSELNVNALLLGDSALYLCASSPGPTSGEQFFGPGTRLTVL.

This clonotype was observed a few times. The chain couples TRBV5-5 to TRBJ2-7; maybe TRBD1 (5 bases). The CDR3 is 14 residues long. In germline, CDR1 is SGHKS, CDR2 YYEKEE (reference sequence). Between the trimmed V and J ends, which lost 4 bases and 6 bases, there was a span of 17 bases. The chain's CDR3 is CASSGHQGSLEQYF. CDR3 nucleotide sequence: TGTGCCAGCAGCGGGCACCAGGGAAGTCTCGAGCAGTACTTC.

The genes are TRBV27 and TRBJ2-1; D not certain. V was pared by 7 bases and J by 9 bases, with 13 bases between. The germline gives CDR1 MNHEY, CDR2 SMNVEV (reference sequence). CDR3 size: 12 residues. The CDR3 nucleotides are TGTGCCAGCAATATCACCCCTGCTGAGCAGTTCTTC. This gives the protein CASNITPAEQFF.

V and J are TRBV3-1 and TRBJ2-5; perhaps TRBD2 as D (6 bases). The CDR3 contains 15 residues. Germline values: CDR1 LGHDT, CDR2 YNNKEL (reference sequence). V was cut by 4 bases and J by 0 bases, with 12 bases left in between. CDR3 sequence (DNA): TGTGCCAGCAGCCCGGGGGACTTGTACCAAGAGACCCAGTACTTC. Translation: CASSPGDLYQETQYF.

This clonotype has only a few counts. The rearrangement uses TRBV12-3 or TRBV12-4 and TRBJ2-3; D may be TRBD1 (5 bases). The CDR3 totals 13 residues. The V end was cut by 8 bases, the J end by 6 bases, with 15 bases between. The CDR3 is CASRTDKGDTQYF. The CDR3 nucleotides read TGTGCCAGCCGTACGGACAAGGGGGATACGCAGTATTTT.

The CDR3 region is CASSEQIGEQYF. CDR3 sequence (DNA): TGTGCCTCGAGCGAACAAATTGGTGAGCAGTACTTC. This rearrangement joins TRBV24-1 to TRBJ2-7; the D is unclear. Germline V lookup: CDR1 KGHDR, CDR2 SFDVKD. The CDR3 contains 12 residues. Between the trimmed V and J ends, which lost 12 bases and 7 bases, there was a span of 18 bases.

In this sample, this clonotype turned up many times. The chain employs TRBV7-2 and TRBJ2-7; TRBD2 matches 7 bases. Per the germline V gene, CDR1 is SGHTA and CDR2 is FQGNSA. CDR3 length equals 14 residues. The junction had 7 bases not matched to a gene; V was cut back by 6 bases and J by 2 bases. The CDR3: CASRGGAGTYEQYF. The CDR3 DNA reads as TGTGCCAGCAGGGGGGGAGCGGGAACCTACGAGCAGTACTTC.

The CDR3 sequence: CATSRDRSLGNEQFF. CDR3 bases: TGTGCCACCAGCAGAGATAGGAGCCTCGGGAATGAGCAGTTCTTC. The genes are TRBV15 and TRBJ2-1; no definite D call. The CDR3 length is 15 residues. Germline CDR1 and CDR2: LNHNV and YYDKDF (reference sequence). Trimming removed 0 bases from V and 7 bases from J, with 13 bases in between.

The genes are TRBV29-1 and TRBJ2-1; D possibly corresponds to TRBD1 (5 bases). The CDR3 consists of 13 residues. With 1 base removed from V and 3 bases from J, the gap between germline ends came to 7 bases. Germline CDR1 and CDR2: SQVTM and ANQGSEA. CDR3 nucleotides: TGCAGCGTTGAAGGACAGTTCTACAATGAGCAGTTCTTC. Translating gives CSVEGQFYNEQFF.

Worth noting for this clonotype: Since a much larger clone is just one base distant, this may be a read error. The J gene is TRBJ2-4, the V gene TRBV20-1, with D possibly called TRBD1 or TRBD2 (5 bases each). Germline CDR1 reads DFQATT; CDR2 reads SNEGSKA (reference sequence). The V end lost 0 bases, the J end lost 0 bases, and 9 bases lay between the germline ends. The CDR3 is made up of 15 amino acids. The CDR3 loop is CSAREEDKAKNIQYF. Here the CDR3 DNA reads TGCAGTGCTAGAGAGGAGGACAAAGCCAAAAACATTCAGTACTTC.

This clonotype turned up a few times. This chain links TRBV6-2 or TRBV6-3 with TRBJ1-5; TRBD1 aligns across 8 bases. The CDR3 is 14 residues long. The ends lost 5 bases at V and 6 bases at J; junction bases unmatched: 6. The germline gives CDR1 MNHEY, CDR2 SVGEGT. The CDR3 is CASSQTGVTQPQHF. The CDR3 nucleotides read TGTGCCAGCAGTCAGACAGGGGTAACTCAGCCCCAGCATTTT.